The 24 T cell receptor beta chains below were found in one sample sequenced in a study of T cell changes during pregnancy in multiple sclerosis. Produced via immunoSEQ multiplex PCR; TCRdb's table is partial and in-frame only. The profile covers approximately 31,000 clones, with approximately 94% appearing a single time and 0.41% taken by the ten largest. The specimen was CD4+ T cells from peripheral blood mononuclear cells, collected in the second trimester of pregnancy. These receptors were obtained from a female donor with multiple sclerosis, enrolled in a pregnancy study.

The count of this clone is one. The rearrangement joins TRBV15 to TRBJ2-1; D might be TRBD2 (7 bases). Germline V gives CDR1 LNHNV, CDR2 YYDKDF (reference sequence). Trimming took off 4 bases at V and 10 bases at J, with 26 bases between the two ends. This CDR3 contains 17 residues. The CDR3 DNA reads TGTGCCACCAGCATCCCGGGCGTAGCCGGGCGGGGGCAAGAGCAGTTCTTC. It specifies CATSIPGVAGRGQEQFF.

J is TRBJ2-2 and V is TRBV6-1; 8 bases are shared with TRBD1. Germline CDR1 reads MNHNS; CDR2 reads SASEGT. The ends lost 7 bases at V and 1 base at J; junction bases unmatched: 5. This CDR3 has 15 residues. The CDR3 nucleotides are TGTGCCAGCACTCGGACAGGGCTGAACACCGGGGAGCTGTTTTTT. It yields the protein CASTRTGLNTGELFF.

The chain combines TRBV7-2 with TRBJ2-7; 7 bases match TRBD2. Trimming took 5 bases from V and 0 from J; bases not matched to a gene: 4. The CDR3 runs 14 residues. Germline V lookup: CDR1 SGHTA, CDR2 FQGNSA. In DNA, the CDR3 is TGTGCCAGCAGCCGTAGCGGGTCCTCCTACGAGCAGTACTTC. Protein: CASSRSGSSYEQYF. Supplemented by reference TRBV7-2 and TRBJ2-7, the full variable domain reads GAGVSQSPSNKVTEKGKDVELRCDPISGHTALYWYRQSLGQGLEFLIYFQGNSAPDKSGLPSDRFSAERTGGSVSTLTIQRTQQEDSAVYLCASSRSGSSYEQYFGPGTRLTVT.

The CDR3 coding sequence is TGTGCCAGCAGTTACAGGGGGTCGAACACCGGGGAGCTGTTTTTT. This gives the protein CASSYRGSNTGELFF. This chain uses TRBV6-5 with TRBJ2-2; possibly TRBD1 for D (6 bases). The CDR3 is made up of 15 amino acids. Germline assignment: CDR1 MNHEY and CDR2 SVGAGI. V lost 2 bases, J lost 0 bases, and 7 bases lay in between.

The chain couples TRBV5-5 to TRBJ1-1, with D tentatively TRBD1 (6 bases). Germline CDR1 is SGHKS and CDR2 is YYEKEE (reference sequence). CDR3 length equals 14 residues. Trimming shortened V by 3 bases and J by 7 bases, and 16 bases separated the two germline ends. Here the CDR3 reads CASSSSLRGIEAFF. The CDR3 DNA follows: TGTGCCAGCAGCTCCTCACTCAGGGGAATTGAAGCTTTCTTT.

CDR3 residues: CASSLGLVDGELFF. The CDR3 region has the DNA TGCGCCAGCAGCTTGGGGCTAGTTGACGGGGAGCTGTTTTTT. This chain links TRBV5-1 with TRBJ2-2, with D unclear. In germline, CDR1 is SGHRS, CDR2 YFSETQ. The CDR3 consists of 14 residues. Trimming took 0 bases from V and 7 from J, leaving 10 bases between them.

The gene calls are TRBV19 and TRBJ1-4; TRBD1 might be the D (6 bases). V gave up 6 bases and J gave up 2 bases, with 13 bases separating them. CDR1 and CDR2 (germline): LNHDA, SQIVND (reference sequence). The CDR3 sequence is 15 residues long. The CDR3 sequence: CASRTDRRTNEKLFF. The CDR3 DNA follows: TGTGCCAGTAGGACCGACAGGAGGACTAATGAAAAACTGTTTTTT.

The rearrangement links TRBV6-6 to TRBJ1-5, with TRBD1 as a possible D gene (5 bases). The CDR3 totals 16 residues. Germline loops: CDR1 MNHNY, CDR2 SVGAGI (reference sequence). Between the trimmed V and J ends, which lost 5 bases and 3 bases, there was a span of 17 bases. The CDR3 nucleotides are TGTGCCAGCAGTCCCCTGGAAGGGGCCACCAATCAGCCCCAGCATTTT. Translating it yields CASSPLEGATNQPQHF.

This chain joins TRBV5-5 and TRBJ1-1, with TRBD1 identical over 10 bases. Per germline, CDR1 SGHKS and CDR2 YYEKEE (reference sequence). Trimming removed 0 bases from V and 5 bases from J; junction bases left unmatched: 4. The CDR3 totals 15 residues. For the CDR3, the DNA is TGTGCCAGCAGCTTGGTGGACAGGGGGAAGACTGAAGCTTTCTTT. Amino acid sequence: CASSLVDRGKTEAFF.

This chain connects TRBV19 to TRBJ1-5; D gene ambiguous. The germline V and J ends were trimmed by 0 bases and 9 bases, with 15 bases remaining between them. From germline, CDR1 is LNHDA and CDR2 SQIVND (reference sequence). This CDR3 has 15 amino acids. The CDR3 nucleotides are TGTGCCAGTAGTATAGATGTACAGCGGCTGGGGCCCCAGCATTTT. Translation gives CASSIDVQRLGPQHF.

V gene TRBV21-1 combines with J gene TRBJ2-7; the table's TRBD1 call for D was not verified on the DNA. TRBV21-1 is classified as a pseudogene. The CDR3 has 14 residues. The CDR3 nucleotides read TGTGCCAGCAGAGACCGGGACAGGGGCTACGAGCAGTACTTC. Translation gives CASRDRDRGYEQYF.

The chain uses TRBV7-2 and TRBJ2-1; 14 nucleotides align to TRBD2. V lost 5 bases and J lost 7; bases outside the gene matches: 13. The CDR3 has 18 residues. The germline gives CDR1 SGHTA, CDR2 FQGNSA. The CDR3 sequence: CASSPGGLAGVIDNEQFF. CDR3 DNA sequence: TGTGCCAGCAGCCCCGGGGGACTAGCGGGAGTGATTGATAATGAGCAGTTCTTC. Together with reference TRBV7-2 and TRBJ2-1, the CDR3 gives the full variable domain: GAGVSQSPSNKVTEKGKDVELRCDPISGHTALYWYRQSLGQGLEFLIYFQGNSAPDKSGLPSDRFSAERTGGSVSTLTIQRTQQEDSAVYLCASSPGGLAGVIDNEQFFGPGTRLTVL.

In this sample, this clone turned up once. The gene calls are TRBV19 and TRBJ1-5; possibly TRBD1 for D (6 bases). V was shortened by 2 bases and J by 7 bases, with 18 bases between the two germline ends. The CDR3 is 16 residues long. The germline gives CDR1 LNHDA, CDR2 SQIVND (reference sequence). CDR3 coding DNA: TGTGCCAGTAGTATATTGCAGGGGTTAGCTGGGCAGCCCCAGCATTTT. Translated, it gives CASSILQGLAGQPQHF.

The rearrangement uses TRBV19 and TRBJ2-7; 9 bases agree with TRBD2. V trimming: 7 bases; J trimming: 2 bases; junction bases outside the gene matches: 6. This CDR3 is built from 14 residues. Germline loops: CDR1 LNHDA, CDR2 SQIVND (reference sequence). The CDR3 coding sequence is TGTGCCAGTACCGAGACTAGCGGAACCTACGAGCAGTACTTC. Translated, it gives CASTETSGTYEQYF.

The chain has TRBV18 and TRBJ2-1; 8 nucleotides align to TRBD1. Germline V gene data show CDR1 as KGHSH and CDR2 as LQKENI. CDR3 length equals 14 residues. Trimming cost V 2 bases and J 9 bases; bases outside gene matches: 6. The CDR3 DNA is TGTGCCAGCTCACCATTAGACAGGGGTCTTGAGCAGTTCTTC. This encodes CASSPLDRGLEQFF. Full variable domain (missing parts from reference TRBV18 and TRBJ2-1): NAGVMQNPRHLVRRRGQEARLRCSPMKGHSHVYWYRQLPEEGLKFMVYLQKENIIDESGMPKERFSAEFPKEGPSILRIQQVVRGDSAAYFCASSPLDRGLEQFFGPGTRLTVL.

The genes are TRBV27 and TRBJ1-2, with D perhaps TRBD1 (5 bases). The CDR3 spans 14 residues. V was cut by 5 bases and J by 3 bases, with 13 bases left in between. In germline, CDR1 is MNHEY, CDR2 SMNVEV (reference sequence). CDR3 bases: TGTGCCAGCAGTGCGGACGGGGGGGACTATGGCTACACCTTC. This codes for CASSADGGDYGYTF.

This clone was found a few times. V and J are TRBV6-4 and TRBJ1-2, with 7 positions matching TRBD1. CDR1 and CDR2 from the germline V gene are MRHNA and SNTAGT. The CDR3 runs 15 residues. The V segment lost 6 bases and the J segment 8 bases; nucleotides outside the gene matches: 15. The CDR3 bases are TGTGCCAGCAGACCCCTCCCGGGAGGGGGCTACGGCTACACCTTC. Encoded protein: CASRPLPGGGYGYTF.

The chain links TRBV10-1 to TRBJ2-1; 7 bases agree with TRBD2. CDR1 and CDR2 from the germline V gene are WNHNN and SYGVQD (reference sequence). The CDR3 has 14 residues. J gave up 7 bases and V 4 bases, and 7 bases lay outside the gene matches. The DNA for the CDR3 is TGCGCCAGCAGTGCGACTAGCCCGGCGAATGAGCAGTTCTTC. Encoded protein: CASSATSPANEQFF.

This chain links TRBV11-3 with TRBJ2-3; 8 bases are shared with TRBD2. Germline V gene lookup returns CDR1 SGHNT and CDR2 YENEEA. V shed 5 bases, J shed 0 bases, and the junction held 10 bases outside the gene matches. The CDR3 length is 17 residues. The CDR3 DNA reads TGTGCCAGCAGCAAAGCGGGAGTAGGGACTAGCACAGATACGCAGTATTTT. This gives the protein CASSKAGVGTSTDTQYF. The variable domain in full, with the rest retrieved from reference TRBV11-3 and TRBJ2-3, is EAGVVQSPRYKIIEKKQPVAFWCNPISGHNTLYWYLQNLGQGPELLIRYENEEAVDDSQLPKDRFSAERLKGVDSTLKIQPAELGDSAVYLCASSKAGVGTSTDTQYFGPGTRLTVL.

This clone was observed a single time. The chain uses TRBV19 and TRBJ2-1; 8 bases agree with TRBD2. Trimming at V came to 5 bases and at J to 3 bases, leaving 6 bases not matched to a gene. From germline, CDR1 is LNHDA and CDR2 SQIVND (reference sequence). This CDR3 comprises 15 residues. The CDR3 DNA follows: TGTGCCAGTAGTGCACCGGGACTAGTCTACAATGAGCAGTTCTTC. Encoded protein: CASSAPGLVYNEQFF.

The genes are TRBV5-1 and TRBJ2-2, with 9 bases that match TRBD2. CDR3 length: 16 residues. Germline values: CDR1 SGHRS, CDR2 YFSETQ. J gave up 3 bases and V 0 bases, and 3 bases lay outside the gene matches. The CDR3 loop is CASSLDGGRDTGELFF. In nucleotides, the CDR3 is TGCGCCAGCAGCTTGGATGGCGGGAGGGACACCGGGGAGCTGTTTTTT. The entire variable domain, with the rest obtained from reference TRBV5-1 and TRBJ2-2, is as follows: KAGVTQTPRYLIKTRGQQVTLSCSPISGHRSVSWYQQTPGQGLQFLFEYFSETQRNKGNFPGRFSGRQFSNSRSEMNVSTLELGDSALYLCASSLDGGRDTGELFFGEGSRLTVL.

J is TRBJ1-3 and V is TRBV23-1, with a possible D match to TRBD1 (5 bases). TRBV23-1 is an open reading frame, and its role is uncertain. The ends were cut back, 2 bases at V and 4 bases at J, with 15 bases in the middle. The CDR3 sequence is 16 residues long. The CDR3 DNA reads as TGCGCCAGCAGTCAACCGTTTCAGGGCTCGGGAAACACCATATATTTT. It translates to CASSQPFQGSGNTIYF.

The CDR3 sequence: CASSVISGAYEQYF. For the CDR3, the DNA is TGTGCCAGCAGTGTCATCTCAGGGGCCTACGAGCAGTACTTC. V and J are TRBV6-1 and TRBJ2-7, with D maybe TRBD1 (6 bases). The CDR3 length is 14 residues. Per the germline V gene, CDR1 is MNHNS and CDR2 is SASEGT. The ends were cut back, 4 bases at V and 2 bases at J, with 12 bases in the middle.

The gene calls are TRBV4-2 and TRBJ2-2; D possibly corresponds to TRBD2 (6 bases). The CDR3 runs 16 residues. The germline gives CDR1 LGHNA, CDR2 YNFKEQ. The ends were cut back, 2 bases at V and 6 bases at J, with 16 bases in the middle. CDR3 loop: CASSQIGGTGPGELFF. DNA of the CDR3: TGTGCCAGCAGCCAAATCGGGGGAACGGGGCCCGGGGAGCTGTTTTTT.